Listed below are T cell receptor beta chains from one sample, sequenced in a study of T cell changes during pregnancy in multiple sclerosis. The method was immunoSEQ multiplex PCR; TCRdb's version includes in-frame clones alone and lacks a portion of them. The data contain tens of thousands of clones, roughly 90% of them singletons. The sample consisted of peripheral blood, taken in the second trimester of pregnancy. The receptors come from a female donor with multiple sclerosis, enrolled in a pregnancy study. CDR3s include the opening cysteine and the closing phenylalanine or tryptophan. D genes are given only for firm matches. Only part of the rows carry a size: once, few, many, or a class if the clone is expanded.

>TRBV30|TRBJ2-7|TRBD2|-
TGTGCCTGGAGTTACGGACTAGCGGGAGGGTTCTTC
CAWSYGLAGGFF
>TRBV27|TRBJ1-2|-|-
TGTGCCAGCAGTCCCATAGGGGCCCTATATGGCTACACCTTC
CASSPIGALYGYTF
>TRBV6-1|TRBJ1-6|-|-
TGTGCCAGCAGGGATCCCCACAGAGTTAATTCACCCCTCCACTTT
CASRDPHRVNSPLHF
>TRBV28|TRBJ1-2|-|once
TGTGCCAGCAGTTTAATTAGGGGCACCTATGGCTACACCTTC
CASSLIRGTYGYTF
>TRBV10-3|TRBJ1-1|-|-
TGTGCCATCGCGGGACACACTGAAGCTTTCTTT
CAIAGHTEAFF
>TRBV6-5|TRBJ2-2|TRBD2|-
TGTGCCAGCAGGCTAGCGGGAGATCACACCGGGGAGCTGTTTTTT
CASRLAGDHTGELFF
>TRBV10-3|TRBJ2-5|TRBD2|-
TGTGCCATCAGAACGGGGGGAGCGGGGACCCAGTACTTC
CAIRTGGAGTQYF
>TRBV7-3|TRBJ2-3|-|-
TGTGCCAGCAGCTTAGCGGGGGCGGGCACAGATACGCAGTATTTT
CASSLAGAGTDTQYF
>TRBV4-1|TRBJ1-6|-|-
TGCGCCAGCAGCCAAGAAGGATACAGGACAGAGAGCTCCTATAATTCACCCCTCCACTTT
CASSQEGYRTESSYNSPLHF
>TRBV7-9|TRBJ2-7|TRBD1|-
TGTGCCAGCAGCTCCCGGGACAGGAACTACGAGCAGTACTTC
CASSSRDRNYEQYF
>TRBV9|TRBJ1-1|-|-
TGTGCCAGCAGCGTAGGAACACAGGGTGGAACTGAAGCTTTCTTT
CASSVGTQGGTEAFF
>TRBV11-2|TRBJ1-2|TRBD1|-
TGTGCCAGCAGCTTAGGGACAGGGTCCCAGCATGGCTACACCTTC
CASSLGTGSQHGYTF
>TRBV27|TRBJ2-3|-|-
TGTGCCAGCAGTTTTGCGGGGGCTGGCACAGATACGCAGTATTTT
CASSFAGAGTDTQYF
>TRBV5-1|TRBJ2-1|-|-
TGCGCCAGCAGCCCCGGGGTAAGCTCCTACAATGAGCAGTTCTTC
CASSPGVSSYNEQFF
>TRBV5-6|TRBJ2-1|-|few
TGTGCCAGCAGCTTATTACAGGGAAGCAATGAGCAGTTCTTC
CASSLLQGSNEQFF
>TRBV18|TRBJ1-2|TRBD1|-
TGTGCCAGCTCACCAGGACAGGGGGCTGGCTATGGCTACACCTTC
CASSPGQGAGYGYTF
>TRBV2|TRBJ2-5|TRBD2|-
TGTGCCAGCAGTGGAACTAGCGGGAGGGCAGAGACCCAGTACTTC
CASSGTSGRAETQYF
>TRBV6-5|TRBJ1-1|-|-
TGTGCCAGCAGTTACTCCATCCGGGGGGCTGAAGCTTTCTTT
CASSYSIRGAEAFF